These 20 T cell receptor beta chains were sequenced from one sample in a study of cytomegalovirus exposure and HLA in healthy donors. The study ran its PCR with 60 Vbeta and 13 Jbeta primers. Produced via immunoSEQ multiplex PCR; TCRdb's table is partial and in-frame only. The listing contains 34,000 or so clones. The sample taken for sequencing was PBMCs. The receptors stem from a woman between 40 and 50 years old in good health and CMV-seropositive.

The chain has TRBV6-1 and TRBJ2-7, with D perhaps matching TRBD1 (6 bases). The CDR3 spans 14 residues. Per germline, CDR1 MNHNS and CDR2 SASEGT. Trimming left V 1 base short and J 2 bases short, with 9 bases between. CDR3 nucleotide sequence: TGTGCCAGCAGTGAAGGCAGGGGCGCCTACGAGCAGTACTTC. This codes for CASSEGRGAYEQYF.

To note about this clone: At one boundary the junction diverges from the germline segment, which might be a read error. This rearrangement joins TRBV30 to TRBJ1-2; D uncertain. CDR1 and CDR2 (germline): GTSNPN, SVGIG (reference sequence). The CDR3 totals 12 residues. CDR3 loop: CGVPGENYGYTF. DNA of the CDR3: TGCGGGGTTCCCGGGGAAAACTATGGCTACACCTTC.

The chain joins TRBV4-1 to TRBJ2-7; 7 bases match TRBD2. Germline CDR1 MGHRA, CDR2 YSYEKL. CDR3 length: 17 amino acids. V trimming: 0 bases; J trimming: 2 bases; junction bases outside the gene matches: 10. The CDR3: CASSQDNGGTIAYEQYF. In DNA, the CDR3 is TGCGCCAGCAGCCAAGATAATGGCGGGACTATCGCCTACGAGCAGTACTTC.

CDR3 sequence: CASSQPMTGGRETQYF. The CDR3 nucleotides read TGTGCCAGCAGTCAACCCATGACAGGGGGCCGGGAGACCCAGTACTTC. The rearrangement joins TRBV6-6 to TRBJ2-5; 10 nucleotides agree with TRBD1. Trimming at V came to 5 bases and at J to 5 bases, leaving 11 bases not matched to a gene. Germline assignment: CDR1 MNHNY and CDR2 SVGAGI (reference sequence). The CDR3 contains 16 residues.

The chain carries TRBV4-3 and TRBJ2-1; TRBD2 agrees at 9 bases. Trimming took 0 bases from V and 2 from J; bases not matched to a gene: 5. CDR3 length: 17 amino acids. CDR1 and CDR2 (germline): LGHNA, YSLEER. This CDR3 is CASSQDQGGRAYNEQFF. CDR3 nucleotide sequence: TGCGCCAGCAGCCAAGATCAAGGCGGGAGGGCCTACAATGAGCAGTTCTTC.

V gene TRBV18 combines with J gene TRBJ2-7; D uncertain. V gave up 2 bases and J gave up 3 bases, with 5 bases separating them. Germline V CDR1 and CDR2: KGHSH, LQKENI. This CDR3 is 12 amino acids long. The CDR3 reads CASSPESYEQYF. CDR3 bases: TGTGCCAGCTCACCAGAGAGCTACGAGCAGTACTTC.

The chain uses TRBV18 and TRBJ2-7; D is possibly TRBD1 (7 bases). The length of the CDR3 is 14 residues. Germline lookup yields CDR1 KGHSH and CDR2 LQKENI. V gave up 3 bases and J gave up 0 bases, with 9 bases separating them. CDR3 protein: CASSPEGASYEQYF. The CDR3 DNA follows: TGTGCCAGCTCACCGGAGGGGGCCTCCTACGAGCAGTACTTC.

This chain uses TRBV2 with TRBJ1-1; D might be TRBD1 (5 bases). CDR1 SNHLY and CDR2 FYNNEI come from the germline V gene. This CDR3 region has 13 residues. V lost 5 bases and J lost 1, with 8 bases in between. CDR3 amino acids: CASSPQGNTEAFF. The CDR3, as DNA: TGTGCCAGCAGTCCCCAGGGGAACACTGAAGCTTTCTTT.

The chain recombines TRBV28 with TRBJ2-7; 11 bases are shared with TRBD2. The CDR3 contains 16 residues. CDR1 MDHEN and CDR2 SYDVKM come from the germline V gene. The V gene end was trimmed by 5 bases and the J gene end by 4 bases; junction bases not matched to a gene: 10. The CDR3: CASSTLAGGAEYEQYF. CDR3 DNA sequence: TGTGCCAGCAGTACATTAGCGGGGGGGGCAGAATACGAGCAGTACTTC.

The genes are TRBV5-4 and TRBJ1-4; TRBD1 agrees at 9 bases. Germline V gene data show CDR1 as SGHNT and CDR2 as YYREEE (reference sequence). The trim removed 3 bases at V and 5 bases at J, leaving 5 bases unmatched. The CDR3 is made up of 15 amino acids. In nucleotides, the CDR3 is TGTGCCAGCAGCTCGGGACAGGGCCGCAATGAAAAACTGTTTTTT. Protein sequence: CASSSGQGRNEKLFF.

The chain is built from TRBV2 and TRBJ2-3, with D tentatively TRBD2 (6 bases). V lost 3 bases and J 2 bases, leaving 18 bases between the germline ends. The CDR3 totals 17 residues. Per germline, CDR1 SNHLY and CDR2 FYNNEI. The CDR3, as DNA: TGTGCCAGCAGTGATCAGTGGGGAGCGGGCCCCACAGATACGCAGTATTTT. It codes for CASSDQWGAGPTDTQYF.

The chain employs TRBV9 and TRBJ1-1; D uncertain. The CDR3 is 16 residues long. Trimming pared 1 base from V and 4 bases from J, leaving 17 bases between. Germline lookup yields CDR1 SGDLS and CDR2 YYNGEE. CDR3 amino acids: CASSVTPMQAGTEAFF. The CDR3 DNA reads TGTGCCAGCAGCGTAACTCCGATGCAGGCCGGCACTGAAGCTTTCTTT.

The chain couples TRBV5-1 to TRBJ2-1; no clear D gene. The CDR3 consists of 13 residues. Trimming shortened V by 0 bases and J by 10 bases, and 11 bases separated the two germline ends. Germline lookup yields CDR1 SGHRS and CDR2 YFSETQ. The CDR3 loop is CASSLDPFPEQFF. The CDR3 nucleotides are TGCGCCAGCAGCTTGGATCCTTTCCCGGAGCAGTTCTTC.

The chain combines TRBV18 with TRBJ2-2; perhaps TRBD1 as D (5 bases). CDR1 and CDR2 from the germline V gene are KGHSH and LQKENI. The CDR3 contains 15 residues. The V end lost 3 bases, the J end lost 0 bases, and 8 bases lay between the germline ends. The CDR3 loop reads CASSPSGTNTGELFF. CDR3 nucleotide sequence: TGTGCCAGCTCACCGTCAGGGACGAACACCGGGGAGCTGTTTTTT. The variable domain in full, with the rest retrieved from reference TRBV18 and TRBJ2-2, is NAGVMQNPRHLVRRRGQEARLRCSPMKGHSHVYWYRQLPEEGLKFMVYLQKENIIDESGMPKERFSAEFPKEGPSILRIQQVVRGDSAAYFCASSPSGTNTGELFFGEGSRLTVL.

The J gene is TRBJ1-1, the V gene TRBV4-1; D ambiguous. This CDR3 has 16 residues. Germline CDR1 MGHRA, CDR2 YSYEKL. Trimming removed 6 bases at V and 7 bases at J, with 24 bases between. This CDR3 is CASRRLMGREGDEAFF. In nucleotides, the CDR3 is TGCGCCAGCAGGCGACTTATGGGGAGGGAAGGCGATGAAGCTTTCTTT.

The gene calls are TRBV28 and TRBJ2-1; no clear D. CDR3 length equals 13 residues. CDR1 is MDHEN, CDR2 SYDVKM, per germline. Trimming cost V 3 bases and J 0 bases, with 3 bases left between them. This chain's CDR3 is CASSLSSYNEQFF. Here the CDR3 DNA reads TGTGCCAGCAGTTTGAGCTCCTACAATGAGCAGTTCTTC.

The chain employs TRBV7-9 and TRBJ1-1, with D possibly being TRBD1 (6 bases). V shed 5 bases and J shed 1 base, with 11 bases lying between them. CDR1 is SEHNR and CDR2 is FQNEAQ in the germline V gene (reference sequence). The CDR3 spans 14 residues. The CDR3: CASSPRGGNTEAFF. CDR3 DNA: TGTGCCAGCAGCCCTAGGGGGGGGAACACTGAAGCTTTCTTT.

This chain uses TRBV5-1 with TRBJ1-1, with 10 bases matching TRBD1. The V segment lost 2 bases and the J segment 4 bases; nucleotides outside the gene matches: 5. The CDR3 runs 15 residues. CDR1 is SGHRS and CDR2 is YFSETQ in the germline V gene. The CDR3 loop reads CASSLSGTGVTEAFF. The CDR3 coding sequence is TGCGCCAGCAGCTTATCCGGGACAGGGGTCACTGAAGCTTTCTTT.

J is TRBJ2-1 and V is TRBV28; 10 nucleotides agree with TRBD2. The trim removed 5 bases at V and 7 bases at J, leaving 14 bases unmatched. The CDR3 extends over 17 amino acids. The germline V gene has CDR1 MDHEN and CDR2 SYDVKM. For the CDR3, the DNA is TGTGCCAGCAGTCTAGGGGCTAGCGGGGGTGTTTTGAATGAGCAGTTCTTC. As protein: CASSLGASGGVLNEQFF.

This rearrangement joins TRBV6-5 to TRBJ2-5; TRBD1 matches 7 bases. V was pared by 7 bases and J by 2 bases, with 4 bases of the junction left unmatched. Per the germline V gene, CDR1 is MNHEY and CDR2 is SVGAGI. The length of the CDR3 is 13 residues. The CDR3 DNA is TGTGCCAGCACCCGGGACAGTCAAGAGACCCAGTACTTC. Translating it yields CASTRDSQETQYF.